This T cell receptor (beta chain) was obtained from a study of T cells in narcolepsy. Here immunoSEQ multiplex PCR was the method, and the copy in TCRdb shows in-frame clones only, minus some. This sample yields 37,000 or so clones, of which approximately 85% are seen a single time; 1.5% to 2% belongs to the top ten. Remarks on this clone: Its antigen is not known.

General study points: No autoreactive T cell clone sequences appeared in some memory CD4+ repertoires. Autoreactive clonotypes reportedly recurred in blood of same and different patients, not controls. Autoreactive HCRT-specific and TRIB2-specific clonotypes were marked in same-patient CSF-versus-blood CD4+ comparisons.

V shed 5 bases and J 6 bases; nucleotides not matched to a gene: 11. The CDR3 extends over 16 amino acids. From germline, CDR1 is SGHAT and CDR2 FQDESV (reference sequence). The sequence was collected from a human donor with narcolepsy. The sample taken for sequencing was CD45RA- memory CD4+ T cells from PBMCs. The chain uses TRBV11-1 and TRBJ1-2, with 11 bases identical to TRBD1. CDR3 in amino acids: CASSRPGQGEGNGYTF. The CDR3 nucleotides are TGTGCCAGCAGCCGTCCGGGACAGGGGGAAGGGAATGGCTACACCTTC. Drawing the rest from reference TRBV11-1 and TRBJ1-2, the complete variable domain is EAEVAQSPRYKITEKSQAVAFWCDPISGHATLYWYRQILGQGPELLVQFQDESVVDDSQLPKDRFSAERLKGVDSTLKIQPAELGDSAMYLCASSRPGQGEGNGYTFGSGTRLTVV.